This T cell receptor beta chain was retrieved from a study of blood T cell repertoires in COVID-19. As for the study in general: COVID-19 samples, acute and convalescent, were from the United States, Italy and Spain. PBMCs, B-cell-depleted T cells, or T cells provided the cDNA or gDNA that made up the material.

While infection was still active, Seattle patients were enrolled and then followed longitudinally. V was pared by 1 base and J by 2 bases, with 3 bases between. Germline CDR1 and CDR2: MNHEY and SVGEGT. The CDR3 is 12 amino acids. How the authors handled the data: Scientists estimated how many nucleated cells there were by amplifying reference gene primers. Assay used: immunoSEQ multiplex PCR; TCRdb lists only in-frame clones, some missing. V and J calls plus clone size are reproduced from that table; the DNA served to infer D and trimming. This table has approximately 170,000 clones, approximately 90% appearing once.

This chain connects TRBV6-2 or TRBV6-3 to TRBJ2-7; unclear D gene. This clonotype was obtained from a man aged 18 to 30 with COVID-19, enrolled during active disease. Sequenced: peripheral blood. As DNA, the CDR3 is TGTGCCAGCAGTTACTTAGCCTACGAGCAGTACTTC. It codes for CASSYLAYEQYF.